The rows below give T cell receptor beta chains drawn from one sample of a study of T cell repertoires in cytomegalovirus infection. MiXCR, run by TCRdb on the reads, gives a single entry per CDR3 protein. Of approximately 190,000 distinct CDR3 sequences listed, roughly 28% are singletons. The sample consisted of PBMCs. These receptors were collected from a human donor in good health (CMV status not recorded). Some clones in this sample may be carry-over from other donors' samples. CDR3s include the opening cysteine and the closing phenylalanine or tryptophan. The order of the fields is V gene, J gene, clone size, D gene, CDR3 DNA, CDR3 protein. The D gene is left open where the match is weak. Size is stated for part of the rows, as once, few or many counts, or as a class when the clone is expanded.

>TRBV6-4|TRBJ2-1|few|TRBD2
TGTGCCAGCAGCGTAGCGGGGGGGCGCAATGAGCAGTTCTTC
CASSVAGGRNEQFF
>TRBV28|TRBJ2-1|few|NA
TGTGCCAGCAGTTTTCTCGCGGAGAAGAACAATGAGCAGTTCTTC
CASSFLAEKNNEQFF
>TRBV19|TRBJ2-7|NA|NA
TGTGCCAGTAGTGTCAATCCGTCTGGGGAGCAGTACTTC
CASSVNPSGEQYF
>TRBV4-3|TRBJ1-4|few|NA
TGCGCCAGCAGCCAAACCGGGCTCGATGAAAAACTGTTTTTT
CASSQTGLDEKLFF
>TRBV7-2|TRBJ2-7|NA|NA
TGTGCCAGCAGCTTAAGAGGGGGGGACCGGGAGCAGTACTTC
CASSLRGGDREQYF
>TRBV7-3|TRBJ2-1|many|TRBD2
TGTGCCAGCAGCTTTCCCGGACTAGCGGGGGCGCAGGAGCAGTTCTTC
CASSFPGLAGAQEQFF
>TRBV6-2/TRBV6-3|TRBJ2-2|NA|NA
TGTGCCAGCAGTCCCCTGGGAGGAAGGAACACCGGGGAGCTGTTTTTT
CASSPLGGRNTGELFF
>TRBV12-3/TRBV12-4|TRBJ1-1|NA|TRBD1
TGTGCCAGCAAGCCCGGGGTCAGGGGGGAGAACACTGAAGCTTTCTTT
CASKPGVRGENTEAFF
>TRBV12-3/TRBV12-4|TRBJ2-5|NA|NA
TGTGCCAGCTCAACCGACCAAGAGACCCAGTACTTC
CASSTDQETQYF
>TRBV10-3|TRBJ2-2|few|NA
TGTGCCATCCCGAGAGGGACGGGGACGTTGAACACCGGGGAGCTGTTTTTT
CAIPRGTGTLNTGELFF
>TRBV7-8|TRBJ2-3|few|NA
TGTGCCAGCAGCTTAGCCGGGGGTAGGGGCACAGATACGCAGTATTTT
CASSLAGGRGTDTQYF
>TRBV19|TRBJ1-1|few|NA
TGTGCCAGTAGTCCTTACATGAACACTGAAGCTTTCTTT
CASSPYMNTEAFF
>TRBV6-2/TRBV6-3|TRBJ1-6|NA|NA
TGTGCCAGCAGGCCCACAGGGACCAATTCACCCCTCCACTTT
CASRPTGTNSPLHF
>TRBV7-2|TRBJ1-5|many|TRBD1
TGTGCCAGCAGCCGGGACAGGGGTCAGCCCCAGCATTTT
CASSRDRGQPQHF
>TRBV6-5|TRBJ2-3|NA|NA
TGTGCCAGCAGGGGCCTGTGGACTCGAGGAACAGATACGCAGTATTTT
CASRGLWTRGTDTQYF
>TRBV7-6|TRBJ2-1|few|NA
TGTGCCAGCAGCTTTGTTCGGGCCGGCCATGAGCAGTTCTTC
CASSFVRAGHEQFF
>TRBV5-6|TRBJ1-1|few|NA
TGTGCCAGCAGCTCCCGGTCCCAGGAGGACACTGAAGCTTTCTTT
CASSSRSQEDTEAFF
>TRBV10-3|TRBJ1-1|NA|NA
TGTGCCATCAGTGAGGGTAGGGGAGCTGAAGCTTTCTTT
CAISEGRGAEAFF
>TRBV6-1|TRBJ2-5|few|NA
TGTGCCAGCAGTCCTCAGGGCTACGAGACCCAGTACTTC
CASSPQGYETQYF
>TRBV12-3/TRBV12-4|TRBJ1-1|few|NA
TGTGCCAGTATGGGAGAGTTGAACACTGAAGCTTTCTTT
CASMGELNTEAFF
>TRBV7-2|TRBJ2-7|few|NA
TGTGCCAGCAGCTTAGGTGAGGGCCTGTACTTC
CASSLGEGLYF
>TRBV10-3|TRBJ1-2|NA|NA
TGTGCCATCAGTGAGTCGACAGATTTCAGTGGCTACACCTTC
CAISESTDFSGYTF
>TRBV11-2|TRBJ1-4|many|TRBD1
TGTGCCAGCAGCTTTACAGGGGAAGAAAAACTGTTTTTT
CASSFTGEEKLFF
>TRBV7-8|TRBJ1-2|few|NA
TGTGCCAGCAGCTTAGCTGGGGGGGGGATAGCTAACTATGGCTACACCTTC
CASSLAGGGIANYGYTF
>TRBV29-1|TRBJ2-6|few|NA
TGCAGCGTTGAAGGCAGCTCTGGGGCCAACGTCCTGACTTTC
CSVEGSSGANVLTF
>TRBV9|TRBJ1-6|many|NA
TGTGCCAGCCGGGATGATAATTCACCCCTCCACTTT
CASRDDNSPLHF
>TRBV14|TRBJ1-3|few|NA
TGTGCCAGCAGCCCCGGAAGGGAGGCGAACACCATATATTTT
CASSPGREANTIYF
>TRBV7-2|TRBJ1-1|NA|NA
TGTGCCAATGGGGGTCTCGGAGCCCCTGACACTGAAGCTTTCTTT
CANGGLGAPDTEAFF
>TRBV15|TRBJ2-2|NA|NA
TGTGCCACCAGCAGAGAACTCAGTGGGGCCGGGGAGCTGTTTTTT
CATSRELSGAGELFF
>TRBV7-2|TRBJ2-5|NA|NA
TGTGCCAGCAGCTTAGTTGCGCTGGAAGAGACCCAGTACTTC
CASSLVALEETQYF
>TRBV2|TRBJ1-2|NA|NA
TGTGCCAGAGGGGCGGCTCTGGGCTATGGCTACACCTTC
CARGAALGYGYTF
>TRBV6-6|TRBJ2-3|few|TRBD2
TGTGCCAGCAGTTACTCGACTAGCGGGGGCACAGATACGCAGTATTTT
CASSYSTSGGTDTQYF
>TRBV6-5|TRBJ2-7|NA|TRBD1
TGTGCCAGCAGTCCCGAAGGGGGCGGCTTCTACGAGCAGTACTTC
CASSPEGGGFYEQYF
>TRBV2|TRBJ1-1|many|NA
TGTGCCAGCCTCAGGGCTGCTATGAACACTGAAGCTTTCTTT
CASLRAAMNTEAFF
>TRBV6-1|TRBJ1-4|NA|TRBD1
TGTGCCAGCAGTCGAAAGACAGGGGCAACTAATGAAAAACTGTTTTTT
CASSRKTGATNEKLFF
>TRBV11-2|TRBJ2-2|NA|TRBD1
TGTGCCAGCAGCTTAACAGGGGGCTCGTCCGCGAACACCGGGGAGCTGTTTTTT
CASSLTGGSSANTGELFF
>TRBV7-2|TRBJ2-2|many|NA
TGTGCCAGCAGCTTACCGTGGGAGCTCGCGAACACCGGGGAGCTGTTTTTT
CASSLPWELANTGELFF
>TRBV7-9|TRBJ1-1|few|NA
TGTGCCAGCAGCTTAAGGTTGGGGGGCACTGAAGCTTTCTTT
CASSLRLGGTEAFF
>TRBV12-3/TRBV12-4|TRBJ2-3|NA|NA
TGTGCCAGCAGCACCGGGACAAGATTAGATACGCAGTATTTT
CASSTGTRLDTQYF
>TRBV6-6|TRBJ2-4|NA|TRBD1
TGTGCCAGCAGTTCCGAACAGGGGGTAGTCAAAAACATTCAGTACTTC
CASSSEQGVVKNIQYF
>TRBV12-3/TRBV12-4|TRBJ2-1|many|NA
TGTGCCAGCAGTTTAGGCGTAGGTAGAGATGAGCAGTTCTTC
CASSLGVGRDEQFF
>TRBV7-8|TRBJ1-3|NA|NA
TGTGCCAGCAGCTTATTGCGTGGAAACACCATATATTTT
CASSLLRGNTIYF